Presented here are 31 T cell receptor beta chains from one specimen sequenced in a study of cytomegalovirus exposure and HLA in healthy donors. 60 Vbeta and 13 Jbeta primers were used in PCR. The assay was immunoSEQ multiplex PCR, and TCRdb's table has in-frame clones only and misses some. Listed are about 160,000 clones; 1% to 1.5% falls within the top ten. Sequenced material: PBMCs. The origin of the receptors is a woman aged 55-70 years in good health and CMV-seronegative.

The chain links TRBV6-1 to TRBJ1-2, with D possibly matching TRBD1 (5 bases). V lost 3 bases and J 3 bases, leaving 11 bases between the germline ends. The CDR3 has 14 residues. The germline gives CDR1 MNHNS, CDR2 SASEGT. The CDR3 region is CASSESGPHYGYTF. CDR3 nucleotides: TGTGCCAGCAGTGAGTCAGGGCCACACTATGGCTACACCTTC.

The V gene is TRBV27, the J gene TRBJ2-7, with D maybe TRBD1 (5 bases). The CDR3 is 12 residues long. Per the germline V gene, CDR1 is MNHEY and CDR2 is SMNVEV (reference sequence). V dropped 5 bases and J dropped 11 bases, with 16 bases sitting between them. The CDR3 protein is CASSATSRVEYF. CDR3 bases: TGTGCCAGCAGTGCCACTTCCAGGGTAGAGTACTTC.

The V gene is TRBV6-1, the J gene TRBJ2-1, with 7 positions matching TRBD1. Trimming removed 6 bases from V and 6 bases from J; junction bases left unmatched: 11. The CDR3 contains 15 residues. Germline CDR1 and CDR2: MNHNS and SASEGT. The CDR3: CASRATTGYGNEQFF. CDR3 coding DNA: TGTGCCAGCAGAGCGACGACAGGGTATGGCAATGAGCAGTTCTTC.

The chain carries TRBV6-1 and TRBJ1-2, with TRBD1 as a possible D gene (6 bases). The CDR3 is 14 residues long. V lost 3 bases and J 4 bases, leaving 12 bases between the germline ends. CDR1 is MNHNS and CDR2 is SASEGT in the germline V gene. This chain's CDR3 is CASSDPGHRYGYTF. CDR3 DNA: TGTGCCAGCAGTGACCCGGGACACCGCTATGGCTACACCTTC.

The DNA of the CDR3 is TGTGCCAGCAGTCTGACCAGGGGGTCTGGAAACACCATATATTTT. Translation: CASSLTRGSGNTIYF. The rearrangement links TRBV27 to TRBJ1-3, with 7 nucleotides matching TRBD1. The CDR3 has 15 residues. The ends lost 5 bases at V and 1 base at J; junction bases unmatched: 5. The germline gives CDR1 MNHEY, CDR2 SMNVEV (reference sequence).

The chain has TRBV19 and TRBJ2-7; TRBD1 might be the D (5 bases). V gave up 2 bases and J gave up 6 bases, with 11 bases separating them. Germline CDR1 and CDR2: LNHDA and SQIVND (reference sequence). The length of the CDR3 is 13 residues. CDR3 DNA sequence: TGTGCCAGTAGTATAAGCGACAGCAGCGAGCAGTACTTC. Amino acid sequence: CASSISDSSEQYF.

The J gene is TRBJ1-4, the V gene TRBV4-2, with a possible D match to TRBD1 (5 bases). V lost 1 base to trimming and J lost 5 bases, with 14 bases between them. CDR3 size: 16 residues. Germline V gene data show CDR1 as LGHNA and CDR2 as YNFKEQ. CDR3: CASSQVAEGANEKLFF. The CDR3 DNA is TGTGCCAGCAGCCAAGTAGCGGAAGGGGCGAATGAAAAACTGTTTTTT.

V usage is TRBV10-1 and J usage is TRBJ2-7, with 8 bases matching TRBD1. CDR1 and CDR2 (germline): WNHNN, SYGVQD (reference sequence). The junction had 21 bases not matched to a gene; V was cut back by 1 base and J by 4 bases. The CDR3 contains 20 residues. In DNA form, the CDR3 reads TGCGCCAGCAGTGAGTTTTTGGGTTTTGTATCGCGGGACAGGAGATACGAGCAGTACTTC. Translation: CASSEFLGFVSRDRRYEQYF.

As concerns this clone: Other DNA variants within this sample encode the same CDR3. The CDR3 spells CASSLTVNTEAFF. The CDR3 coding sequence is TGTGCCAGCAGCTTAACGGTGAACACTGAAGCTTTCTTT. This chain uses TRBV7-9 with TRBJ1-1; no clear D. The CDR3 runs 13 residues. Trimming removed 2 bases at V and 0 bases at J, with 4 bases between. The germline CDR1 and CDR2 sequences are SEHNR and FQNEAQ (reference sequence). Full variable domain (rest looked up from reference TRBV7-9 and TRBJ1-1): DTGVSQNPRHKITKRGQNVTFRCDPISEHNRLYWYRQTLGQGPEFLTYFQNEAQLEKSRLLSDRFSAERPKGSFSTLEIQRTEQGDSAMYLCASSLTVNTEAFFGQGTRLTVV.

This rearrangement joins TRBV27 to TRBJ1-1, with D uncertain. Trimming cost V 4 bases and J 3 bases, with 9 bases left between them. The CDR3 is made up of 13 amino acids. The germline CDR1 and CDR2 sequences are MNHEY and SMNVEV (reference sequence). The CDR3 DNA is TGTGCCAGCAGTTGGGCGTGGGACACTGAAGCTTTCTTT. The encoded protein is CASSWAWDTEAFF.

The chain couples TRBV2 to TRBJ1-2; 7 nucleotides agree with TRBD1. Germline-derived CDR1 and CDR2 are SNHLY and FYNNEI. This CDR3 comprises 16 residues. Germline trimming cut 5 bases from V and 4 bases from J; bases unmatched to any gene: 13. CDR3: CASSPIRAGGSYGYTF. The CDR3 region has the DNA TGTGCCAGCAGTCCTATCCGGGCAGGGGGGAGCTATGGCTACACCTTC.

The gene calls are TRBV13 and TRBJ2-3; 11 nucleotides line up with TRBD2. The CDR3 spans 18 residues. CDR1 and CDR2 (germline): PRHDT, FYEKMQ (reference sequence). V lost 1 base to trimming and J lost 0 bases; unmatched junction nucleotides: 6. This CDR3 is CASSLAQTSGTSTDTQYF. The CDR3, as DNA: TGTGCCAGCAGCTTAGCCCAGACTAGCGGGACTAGCACAGATACGCAGTATTTT.

This chain uses TRBV18 with TRBJ1-1; maybe TRBD1 (6 bases). Trimming stripped 8 bases from V and 1 base from J, with 23 bases between. The CDR3 is 17 amino acids. Germline V gives CDR1 KGHSH, CDR2 LQKENI. CDR3 coding DNA: TGTGCCAGCGCCTCAAGGGGGGGCCCCCTTAAGAACACTGAAGCTTTCTTT. Amino acids: CASASRGGPLKNTEAFF.

CDR3 in amino acids: CASSSPQDRDTDTQYF. The CDR3 DNA reads TGTGCCAGCTCATCGCCGCAGGACAGGGACACAGATACGCAGTATTTT. The chain carries TRBV18 and TRBJ2-3; 8 bases agree with TRBD1. CDR1 KGHSH and CDR2 LQKENI come from the germline V gene. With V trimmed by 5 bases and J by 2 bases, 9 bases remained unmatched. The CDR3 runs 16 residues.

The chain joins TRBV5-1 to TRBJ1-2, with a tentative D call TRBD1 (5 bases). Germline CDR1 is SGHRS and CDR2 is YFSETQ. Trimming left V 0 bases short and J 3 bases short, with 18 bases between. The CDR3 is 17 amino acids. The CDR3 sequence is CASSLAGHQSPDYGYTF. The CDR3 bases are TGCGCCAGCAGCTTGGCAGGACACCAGTCTCCGGACTATGGCTACACCTTC.

This sequence joins TRBV7-3 and TRBJ2-5, with 9 bases matching TRBD2. The V segment lost 3 bases and the J segment 14 bases; nucleotides outside the gene matches: 10. This CDR3 contains 13 residues. The germline V gene encodes CDR1 SGHTA and CDR2 FQGTGA. The CDR3: CASSFGLAGTLYF. As DNA, the CDR3 is TGTGCCAGCAGCTTTGGTCTAGCGGGGACTTTATACTTC.

V is TRBV7-8 and J is TRBJ2-5; 13 bases map to TRBD2. The CDR3 runs to 13 residues. CDR1 and CDR2 (germline): SGHVS, FQNEAQ. V shed 4 bases, J shed 10 bases, and the junction held 3 bases outside the gene matches. The CDR3 bases are TGTGCCAGCAGCTCCGGACTAGCGGGGGACCAGTACTTC. Its translation: CASSSGLAGDQYF.

This sequence joins TRBV10-3 and TRBJ1-5; a possible D gene is TRBD1 (6 bases). The CDR3 sequence is 14 residues long. The V gene lost 10 bases and the J gene lost 1 base, with 14 bases spanning the gap. Germline V gene sequence: CDR1 ENHRY, CDR2 SYGVKD. CDR3 protein: CATGSQGSNQPQHF. The CDR3, as DNA: TGTGCCACGGGATCTCAGGGGAGCAATCAGCCCCAGCATTTT.

The rearrangement links TRBV10-2 to TRBJ2-3; TRBD2 agrees at 9 bases. Trimming cost V 8 bases and J 3 bases; bases outside gene matches: 6. The germline gives CDR1 WSHSY, CDR2 SAAADI. The CDR3 sequence is 14 residues long. The CDR3 reads CASVAGVRTDTQYF. The CDR3 DNA sequence: TGCGCCAGCGTAGCGGGAGTCAGGACAGATACGCAGTATTTT.

The DNA of the CDR3 is TGTGCCCGCACCACAGGGGCGACTAACACCGGGGAGCTGTTTTTT. It yields the protein CARTTGATNTGELFF. V is TRBV7-2 and J is TRBJ2-2, with 7 bases that match TRBD1. Unmatched junction bases numbered 11, after V lost 11 bases and J lost 2 bases. CDR3 size: 15 residues. From germline, CDR1 is SGHTA and CDR2 FQGNSA.

J is TRBJ2-5 and V is TRBV29-1; perhaps TRBD1 as D (5 bases). This CDR3 contains 14 residues. V lost 0 bases and J 4 bases, leaving 12 bases between the germline ends. Germline V lookup: CDR1 SQVTM, CDR2 ANQGSEA. The CDR3 region has the DNA TGCAGCGTTGAAGACTTAGACAGAATAGAGACCCAGTACTTC. Residues: CSVEDLDRIETQYF.

The chain links TRBV5-4 to TRBJ2-7; tentative D call: TRBD2 (5 bases). V was shortened by 4 bases and J by 0 bases, with 11 bases between the two germline ends. This CDR3 contains 14 residues. Per germline, CDR1 SGHNT and CDR2 YYREEE (reference sequence). The CDR3 DNA reads as TGTGCCAGCAGCCTCAGACGGGGCTCCTACGAGCAGTACTTC. Protein sequence: CASSLRRGSYEQYF.

V usage is TRBV4-1 and J usage is TRBJ2-7; weak D call: TRBD1 (6 bases). In germline, CDR1 is MGHRA, CDR2 YSYEKL. The CDR3 loop spans 15 amino acids. V lost 3 bases to trimming and J lost 3 bases, with 15 bases between them. CDR3 nucleotides: TGCGCCAGCAGCCAGGTGGACAGCGAATTCTACGAGCAGTACTTC. Its translation: CASSQVDSEFYEQYF.

This chain joins TRBV19 and TRBJ2-7; 11 bases are shared with TRBD2. CDR3 size: 16 residues. V lost 4 bases to trimming and J lost 7 bases; unmatched junction nucleotides: 12. Germline values: CDR1 LNHDA, CDR2 SQIVND (reference sequence). The CDR3 loop reads CASSSQKTSGAREQYF. Here the CDR3 DNA reads TGTGCCAGTAGTAGTCAGAAGACTAGCGGGGCGAGGGAGCAGTACTTC.

The V call is TRBV10-3, the J call TRBJ1-2, with 7 bases lining up with TRBD1. This CDR3 is built from 14 residues. V lost 5 bases and J lost 0; bases outside the gene matches: 3. Germline CDR1 and CDR2: ENHRY and SYGVKD. CDR3 nucleotide sequence: TGTGCCATCAGTAGACAGGGCTCTAACTATGGCTACACCTTC. Its protein is CAISRQGSNYGYTF.

The chain recombines TRBV7-6 with TRBJ1-2; D is ambiguous. This CDR3 is 13 amino acids long. The germline V gene has CDR1 SGHVS and CDR2 FNYEAQ. The germline V and J ends were trimmed by 2 bases and 4 bases, with 8 bases remaining between them. The CDR3 DNA is TGTGCCAGCAGCTTAAATAACGGCTATGGCTACACCTTC. Its protein product is CASSLNNGYGYTF. The entire variable domain, with the rest obtained from reference TRBV7-6 and TRBJ1-2, is as follows: GAGVSQSPRYKVTKRGQDVALRCDPISGHVSLYWYRQALGQGPEFLTYFNYEAQQDKSGLPNDRFSAERPEGSISTLTIQRTEQRDSAMYRCASSLNNGYGYTFGSGTRLTVV.

J is TRBJ1-2 and V is TRBV28, with TRBD1 matching 8 bases. The CDR3 has 14 residues. Trimming at V came to 3 bases and at J to 7 bases, leaving 7 bases not matched to a gene. Looked up from germline, CDR1 is MDHEN and CDR2 is SYDVKM. The CDR3: CASSFQGAQAGYTF. The CDR3 coding sequence is TGTGCCAGCAGTTTCCAGGGGGCGCAGGCTGGCTACACCTTC.

The rearrangement uses TRBV6-1 and TRBJ1-2; D is uncertain. Trimming stripped 4 bases from V and 4 bases from J, with 10 bases between. The germline gives CDR1 MNHNS, CDR2 SASEGT. The CDR3 loop spans 13 amino acids. Here the CDR3 reads CASSGLSLYGYTF. The CDR3 DNA is TGTGCCAGCAGTGGCTTGAGCCTCTATGGCTACACCTTC.

J is TRBJ1-5 and V is TRBV5-4; possibly TRBD1 for D (5 bases). This CDR3 has 16 residues. Germline CDR1 SGHNT, CDR2 YYREEE (reference sequence). V lost 3 bases to trimming and J lost 3 bases, with 16 bases between them. The CDR3 DNA reads as TGTGCCAGCAGCTGGGGCGGTAGCCTACCCAATCAGCCCCAGCATTTT. Its protein product is CASSWGGSLPNQPQHF.

The chain couples TRBV2 to TRBJ2-7; D is perhaps TRBD2 (6 bases). There are 13 residues in the CDR3. Germline V gene data show CDR1 as SNHLY and CDR2 as FYNNEI. V was shortened by 1 base and J by 6 bases, with 10 bases between the two germline ends. The DNA for the CDR3 is TGTGCCAGCAGTGAAGAGGGAGGCATCGAGCAGTACTTC. It encodes CASSEEGGIEQYF.

The chain couples TRBV7-9 to TRBJ2-7, with 14 nucleotides matching TRBD2. Per germline, CDR1 SEHNR and CDR2 FQNEAQ (reference sequence). CDR3 length: 16 amino acids. Trimming cost V 4 bases and J 3 bases; bases outside gene matches: 5. CDR3 DNA: TGTGCCAGCAGCTCGGCCGGGACTAGCGGGAGCTACGAGCAGTACTTC. Encoded protein: CASSSAGTSGSYEQYF.